These 32 T cell receptor beta chains were all obtained from the same sample, sequenced in a study of shared clonotypes between healthy human individuals (dated by TCRdb to 2020 to 2021). Receptors were amplified or captured by the immunoSEQ multiplex PCR assay. TCRdb stores this immuneACCESS table with in-frame sequences only. Part of the clones is absent; in the studies checked, under half of the shortfall reflects unresolved V genes, and no reason is known for the rest. For this sample there are 500,000 to 650,000 clones; around 78% appear just once. The top ten constitute around 12% of the sample. Specimen: PBMCs. The receptors derive from a woman in her thirties or forties in good health. Some clones in this sample may be carry-over from other donors' samples.

V gene TRBV5-1 combines with J gene TRBJ2-5; 7 nucleotides match TRBD1. This CDR3 is built from 14 residues. V gave up 1 base and J gave up 5 bases; unmatched junction bases: 5. Germline V CDR1 and CDR2: SGHRS, YFSETQ. The CDR3 region is CASSLTGEGETQYF. For the CDR3, the DNA is TGCGCCAGCAGCTTGACAGGGGAAGGCGAGACCCAGTACTTC.

This clone was counted only a few times. The chain uses TRBV5-1 and TRBJ1-1; D not certain. Germline V gives CDR1 SGHRS, CDR2 YFSETQ. The V and J ends lost 0 bases and 8 bases respectively, with 8 bases between them. CDR3 length: 12 amino acids. In DNA form, the CDR3 reads TGCGCCAGCAGCTTGGGCGCAGGAGAAGCTTTCTTT. Residues: CASSLGAGEAFF.

The rearrangement links TRBV29-1 to TRBJ2-1; 10 bases align to TRBD2. Germline assignment: CDR1 SQVTM and CDR2 ANQGSEA. The CDR3 consists of 14 residues. The V and J ends lost 6 bases and 5 bases, in that order; junction bases with no gene match: 7. The CDR3 sequence is CSVRAGGGHNEQFF. CDR3 nucleotides: TGCAGCGTACGAGCGGGAGGGGGCCACAATGAGCAGTTCTTC.

CDR3 DNA: TGCGCCAGCAGCCTCCAGGGCGGAGGCACAGATACGCAGTATTTT. It is translated as CASSLQGGGTDTQYF. The chain joins TRBV4-3 to TRBJ2-3; D is perhaps TRBD1 (5 bases). V lost 4 bases and J 1 base, leaving 12 bases between the germline ends. The CDR3 covers 15 residues. CDR1 and CDR2 (germline): LGHNA, YSLEER.

The chain links TRBV7-3 to TRBJ2-1; D not resolved. This CDR3 region has 14 residues. Germline V gives CDR1 SGHTA, CDR2 FQGTGA. Trimming stripped 5 bases from V and 6 bases from J, with 14 bases between. The CDR3 spells CASSAAGSRNEQFF. CDR3 in DNA: TGTGCCAGCAGCGCCGCCGGCAGTCGCAATGAGCAGTTCTTC.

The J gene is TRBJ2-3, the V gene TRBV5-4; TRBD2 matches at 13 bases. V lost 2 bases, J lost 1 base, and 4 bases stayed unmatched. The V gene's germline CDR1 is SGHNT and CDR2 YYREEE (reference sequence). This CDR3 spans 17 amino acids. The CDR3 sequence is CASSFGLAGVGTDTQYF. CDR3 bases: TGTGCCAGCAGCTTTGGACTAGCGGGAGTGGGCACAGATACGCAGTATTTT.

The J gene is TRBJ2-1, the V gene TRBV7-2; D ambiguous. The germline CDR1 and CDR2 sequences are SGHTA and FQGNSA. This CDR3 has 11 residues. Trimming shortened V by 4 bases and J by 8 bases, and 6 bases separated the two germline ends. Here the CDR3 DNA reads TGTGCCAGCAGCTCCCTGGATGAGCAGTTCTTC. Amino acids: CASSSLDEQFF.

In DNA, the CDR3 is TGCGCCAGCAGCCCAACCCCAAGCGGGAGCTCCTACAATGAGCAGTTCTTC. This sequence encodes CASSPTPSGSSYNEQFF. The chain is built from TRBV5-1 and TRBJ2-1; 8 nucleotides match TRBD2. V lost 4 bases to trimming and J lost 0 bases; unmatched junction nucleotides: 9. The germline gives CDR1 SGHRS, CDR2 YFSETQ. CDR3 length equals 17 residues.

This rearrangement joins TRBV6-1 to TRBJ2-5; the D gene is possibly TRBD2 (6 bases). Trimming removed 8 bases at V and 2 bases at J, with 12 bases between. Looked up from germline, CDR1 is MNHNS and CDR2 is SASEGT. The CDR3 spans 13 residues. DNA of the CDR3: TGTGCCAGCGGGAGTCGGGGGCAAGAGACCCAGTACTTC. Translated, it gives CASGSRGQETQYF.

The V call is TRBV5-6, the J call TRBJ1-2; D may be TRBD1 (6 bases). CDR1 SGHDT and CDR2 YYEEEE come from the germline V gene. The CDR3 has 13 amino acids. V lost 0 bases to trimming and J lost 8 bases, with 11 bases between them. The CDR3 is CASSLAGAGGYTF. As DNA, the CDR3 is TGTGCCAGCAGCTTGGCGGGGGCAGGAGGCTACACCTTC.

The chain links TRBV7-5 to TRBJ1-5; TRBD1 is the table's D call, not checked against the DNA. TRBV7-5 is an annotated pseudogene. The CDR3 length is 12 residues. The CDR3 DNA follows: TGTGCCAGAAGCACAGGACAGCCCGTTAAGCATTTT. It is translated as CARSTGQPVKHF.

The V call is TRBV6-1, the J call TRBJ2-3, with D unresolved. V was pared by 2 bases and J by 5 bases, with 8 bases between. Germline V gene lookup returns CDR1 MNHNS and CDR2 SASEGT. The CDR3 spans 13 residues. The DNA of the CDR3 is TGTGCCAGCAGTGAAAGTTGGGGAGATACGCAGTATTTT. Its protein product is CASSESWGDTQYF.

In this sample, this clone turned up a few times. The chain recombines TRBV27 with TRBJ1-2; TRBD1 matches at 9 bases. V shed 6 bases, J shed 5 bases, and the junction held 4 bases outside the gene matches. This CDR3 region has 13 residues. Germline V CDR1 and CDR2: MNHEY, SMNVEV (reference sequence). The CDR3 DNA reads as TGTGCCAGCAGGCGGGACAGGGATTATGGCTACACCTTC. Translation gives CASRRDRDYGYTF.

The genes are TRBV4-3 and TRBJ2-1, with a weak D call TRBD2 (5 bases). The CDR3 has 14 residues. Germline-derived CDR1 and CDR2 are LGHNA and YSLEER. Trimming left V 8 bases short and J 2 bases short, with 13 bases between. Written as DNA, the CDR3 is TGCGCCAGCTCATGGTCGCGGGCCTACAATGAGCAGTTCTTC. It translates to CASSWSRAYNEQFF.

The chain links TRBV27 to TRBJ2-1, with TRBD1 identical over 9 bases. Germline V gene lookup returns CDR1 MNHEY and CDR2 SMNVEV (reference sequence). J gave up 4 bases and V 4 bases, and 8 bases lay outside the gene matches. The length of the CDR3 is 16 residues. CDR3 nucleotides: TGTGCCAGCAGTTGGGGGACAGGGCAACGTTACAATGAGCAGTTCTTC. Protein sequence: CASSWGTGQRYNEQFF.

The chain couples TRBV30 to TRBJ1-5; tentatively, D is TRBD1 (6 bases). Germline-derived CDR1 and CDR2 are GTSNPN and SVGIG (reference sequence). There are 14 residues in the CDR3. V was cut by 1 base and J by 4 bases, with 11 bases left in between. In nucleotides, the CDR3 is TGTGCCTGGAGTGGTCCCCAGGGGAATCAGCCCCAGCATTTT. It yields the protein CAWSGPQGNQPQHF.

The rearrangement joins TRBV11-2 to TRBJ2-1; 11 nucleotides match TRBD1. The CDR3 loop spans 15 amino acids. Germline assignment: CDR1 SGHAT and CDR2 FQNNGV. V was clipped by 5 bases and J by 6 bases; unmatched bases: 6. The CDR3 protein is CASSPRGTGGNEQFF. CDR3 nucleotide sequence: TGTGCCAGCAGCCCGCGAGGGACAGGGGGCAATGAGCAGTTCTTC.

The chain carries TRBV5-1 and TRBJ2-3; 9 bases map to TRBD1. Unmatched junction bases numbered 7, after V lost 4 bases and J lost 4 bases. Germline CDR1 and CDR2: SGHRS and YFSETQ. This CDR3 region has 15 residues. The CDR3 DNA is TGCGCCAGCAGCGCGCCAGGACAGGGGTCAGATACGCAGTATTTT. It yields the protein CASSAPGQGSDTQYF. Full variable domain (remainder filled in from reference TRBV5-1 and TRBJ2-3): KAGVTQTPRYLIKTRGQQVTLSCSPISGHRSVSWYQQTPGQGLQFLFEYFSETQRNKGNFPGRFSGRQFSNSRSEMNVSTLELGDSALYLCASSAPGQGSDTQYFGPGTRLTVL.

The V and J genes are TRBV7-2 and TRBJ2-3, with a possible D match to TRBD1 (5 bases). The V gene lost 5 bases and the J gene lost 1 base, with 16 bases spanning the gap. The CDR3 is made up of 16 amino acids. Per the germline V gene, CDR1 is SGHTA and CDR2 is FQGNSA. The CDR3 reads CASSLRVLLGTDTQYF. For the CDR3, the DNA is TGTGCCAGCAGCCTCAGGGTGCTGTTGGGCACAGATACGCAGTATTTT.

The V gene is TRBV4-1, the J gene TRBJ1-3, with D possibly TRBD1 on 6 matching bases. Per germline, CDR1 MGHRA and CDR2 YSYEKL. The CDR3 consists of 15 residues. V lost 1 base and J 3 bases, leaving 10 bases between the germline ends. For the CDR3, the DNA is TGCGCCAGCAGCCAAGCAGGGGCGGGTGGAAACACCATATATTTT. Its translation is CASSQAGAGGNTIYF.

This CDR3 is CASSFLMGTVEQTEAFF. The CDR3 region has the DNA TGTGCCAGCAGCTTTCTTATGGGGACCGTCGAACAAACTGAAGCTTTCTTT. V gene TRBV7-2 combines with J gene TRBJ1-1; a weak D match, TRBD1 (5 bases). Trimming pared 3 bases from V and 5 bases from J, leaving 22 bases between. Germline CDR1 SGHTA, CDR2 FQGNSA. CDR3 length: 17 residues.

The gene calls are TRBV18 and TRBJ2-1; 8 bases fit TRBD1. This CDR3 region has 14 residues. After removal of 3 bases from V and 10 bases from J, the junction contained 8 bases not matched to a gene. CDR1 KGHSH and CDR2 LQKENI come from the germline V gene. This CDR3 reads CASSPDRARGEQFF. CDR3 in DNA: TGTGCCAGCTCACCGGACAGGGCCAGGGGGGAGCAGTTCTTC.

The rearrangement joins TRBV6-1 to TRBJ1-2, with D perhaps matching TRBD1 (6 bases). The CDR3 runs 13 residues. Trimming pared 1 base from V and 7 bases from J, leaving 10 bases between. In germline, CDR1 is MNHNS, CDR2 SASEGT. CDR3: CASSEGTERGYTF. Written as DNA, the CDR3 is TGTGCCAGCAGTGAAGGGACAGAACGTGGCTACACCTTC.

The CDR3 DNA sequence: TGCGCCAGCAGCTTGGCTCAGGGGCGATACGAGCAGTACTTC. Translation: CASSLAQGRYEQYF. J is TRBJ2-7 and V is TRBV5-1; possible D gene TRBD1, 6 bases. V lost 0 bases and J 4 bases, leaving 11 bases between the germline ends. This CDR3 has 14 residues. Germline V gene sequence: CDR1 SGHRS, CDR2 YFSETQ.

This clone was picked up one time. The chain combines TRBV7-9 with TRBJ1-1, with D unresolved. V lost 4 bases to trimming and J lost 0 bases, with 15 bases between them. Germline assignment: CDR1 SEHNR and CDR2 FQNEAQ (reference sequence). The CDR3 is 16 residues long. The CDR3 DNA follows: TGTGCCAGCAGCTCAAGAGGGTTGGCGATGAACACTGAAGCTTTCTTT. This gives the protein CASSSRGLAMNTEAFF.

The chain carries TRBV30 and TRBJ2-5; no clear D gene. The V and J ends lost 4 bases and 5 bases respectively, with 11 bases between them. The CDR3 is made up of 12 amino acids. Germline V lookup: CDR1 GTSNPN, CDR2 SVGIG (reference sequence). CDR3 sequence reads: CAWIPRQETQYF. The DNA of the CDR3 is TGTGCCTGGATCCCGCGTCAGGAGACCCAGTACTTC.

Details on this clone: This likely came from a read error, as a far larger clone is one base away. This specimen includes other DNA sequences encoding the same CDR3. V is TRBV30 and J is TRBJ2-2, with TRBD2 as a possible D gene (6 bases). The germline CDR1 and CDR2 sequences are GTSNPN and SVGIG (reference sequence). The V gene lost 3 bases and the J gene lost 5 bases, with 16 bases spanning the gap. The CDR3 sequence is 15 residues long. The CDR3 loop reads CAWRSAGEDTGELFF. DNA for the CDR3: TGTGCCTGGAGGAGTGCCGGGGAGGATACCGGGGAGCTGTTTTTT.

This clone was seen more than once but under ten times. The rearrangement uses TRBV5-1 and TRBJ2-5; 7 bases line up with TRBD2. Trimming took 4 bases from V and 2 from J; bases not matched to a gene: 8. The CDR3 extends over 15 amino acids. Germline CDR1 SGHRS, CDR2 YFSETQ. The CDR3 DNA is TGCGCCAGCAGCAACTACGGGACTACACAAGAGACCCAGTACTTC. It codes for CASSNYGTTQETQYF.

Concerning this clone itself: The junction departs from the called germline gene at one end, perhaps through a read error. The CDR3 sequence is CASSGTTTKTGELFF. CDR3 bases: TGTGCCAGCAGCGGGACTACCACGAAGACCGGGGAGCTGTTTTTT. The genes are TRBV7-6 and TRBJ2-2; 7 bases line up with TRBD2. This CDR3 is built from 15 residues. The germline CDR1 and CDR2 sequences are SGHVS and FNYEAQ. Using reference TRBV7-6 and TRBJ2-2 for the parts outside the CDR3, the full variable domain is GAGVSQSPRYKVTKRGQDVALRCDPISGHVSLYWYRQALGQGPEFLTYFNYEAQQDKSGLPNDRFSAERPEGSISTLTIQRTEQRDSAMYRCASSGTTTKTGELFFGEGSRLTVL.

The J gene is TRBJ2-1, the V gene TRBV7-9; D is ambiguous. The CDR3 spans 17 residues. CDR1 and CDR2 (germline): SEHNR, FQNEAQ (reference sequence). V lost 5 bases, J lost 0 bases, and 17 bases lay in between. The CDR3 nucleotides read TGTGCCAGCAGCCCAAATTTAAAACCCAGCTCCTACAATGAGCAGTTCTTC. Its translation is CASSPNLKPSSYNEQFF.

This chain connects TRBV11-2 to TRBJ1-3; D gene unclear. V gave up 3 bases and J gave up 1 base, with 16 bases separating them. Germline V gene data show CDR1 as SGHAT and CDR2 as FQNNGV. The CDR3 is 17 residues long. The CDR3 nucleotides read TGTGCCAGCAGCTTCCCTGCCCTAGTGAAGTCTGGAAACACCATATATTTT. Amino acids: CASSFPALVKSGNTIYF.

This clone has ten or more counts. The rearrangement links TRBV14 to TRBJ1-2; no reliable D call. The CDR3 extends over 15 amino acids. Germline V gene data show CDR1 as SGHDN and CDR2 as FVKESK. V was cut by 0 bases and J by 7 bases, with 15 bases left in between. The CDR3 sequence is CASSQEVGSAVGYTF. The CDR3 DNA follows: TGTGCCAGCAGCCAAGAAGTCGGGTCGGCGGTTGGCTACACCTTC.